These 6 T cell receptor beta chains share one sample of origin, sequenced in a study of CD8+CD57+ T cells in acquired aplastic anemia. The TCR beta profiling, which covered VDJ combination and CDR3 sequence, was carried out using genomic DNA as the template. MiXCR, run by TCRdb on the reads, gives a single entry per CDR3 protein. The sample yields about 71,000 distinct CDR3 sequences, approximately 50% seen once. Sequenced: sorted CD4+, CD8+, or CD8+CD57+ T cells (not recorded which) from PBMCs. These receptors all come from a human donor in good health, serving as a control.

The CDR3: CASVPPPSYEQYF. DNA of the CDR3: TGTGCCAGCGTCCCGCCGCCTTCCTACGAGCAGTACTTC. V and J are TRBV11-1 and TRBJ2-7; D is undetermined. Germline V gene lookup returns CDR1 SGHAT and CDR2 FQDESV (reference sequence). Trimming stripped 8 bases from V and 1 base from J, with 12 bases between. The CDR3 runs 13 residues.

This clonotype was seen just once. V gene TRBV10-3 combines with J gene TRBJ2-6; 12 bases match TRBD2. V trimming: 5 bases; J trimming: 1 base; junction bases outside the gene matches: 3. Per the germline V gene, CDR1 is ENHRY and CDR2 is SYGVKD. The CDR3 runs 17 residues. The CDR3, as DNA: TGTGCCATCAGTCTCACTAGCGGGGGGTCTGGGGCCAACGTCCTGACTTTC. Its protein is CAISLTSGGSGANVLTF.

The V call is TRBV11-2, the J call TRBJ2-1; 8 nucleotides align to TRBD2. The germline CDR1 and CDR2 sequences are SGHAT and FQNNGV. The CDR3 is 15 residues long. V shed 2 bases and J 3 bases; nucleotides not matched to a gene: 3. The CDR3 sequence: CASSLSGGVYNEQFF. The CDR3 coding sequence is TGTGCCAGCAGCTTAAGCGGGGGCGTCTACAATGAGCAGTTCTTC.

The chain joins TRBV2 to TRBJ1-2; D is unclear. V lost 2 bases and J 5 bases, leaving 9 bases between the germline ends. The germline V gene has CDR1 SNHLY and CDR2 FYNNEI. The CDR3 sequence is 13 residues long. The CDR3 sequence: CASSEQAIYGYTF. CDR3 DNA: TGTGCCAGCAGTGAACAGGCGATTTATGGCTACACCTTC.

This clonotype was observed a single time. The chain combines TRBV15 with TRBJ1-2; perhaps TRBD1 as D (5 bases). Germline lookup yields CDR1 LNHNV and CDR2 YYDKDF (reference sequence). The CDR3 spans 14 residues. The V gene lost 1 base and the J gene lost 3 bases, with 9 bases spanning the gap. CDR3 residues: CATSRGQGYYGYTF. DNA for the CDR3: TGTGCCACCAGCAGAGGTCAGGGTTACTATGGCTACACCTTC.

This clonotype occurred many times. This sequence joins TRBV10-3 and TRBJ2-7; a weak D match, TRBD2 (6 bases). Per the germline V gene, CDR1 is ENHRY and CDR2 is SYGVKD. V dropped 4 bases and J dropped 5 bases, with 21 bases sitting between them. The CDR3 consists of 16 residues. The CDR3 coding sequence is TGTGCCATCAGTGGGGGGGTAGGGTTCAATCCCCACGAGCAGTACTTC. Amino acids: CAISGGVGFNPHEQYF.